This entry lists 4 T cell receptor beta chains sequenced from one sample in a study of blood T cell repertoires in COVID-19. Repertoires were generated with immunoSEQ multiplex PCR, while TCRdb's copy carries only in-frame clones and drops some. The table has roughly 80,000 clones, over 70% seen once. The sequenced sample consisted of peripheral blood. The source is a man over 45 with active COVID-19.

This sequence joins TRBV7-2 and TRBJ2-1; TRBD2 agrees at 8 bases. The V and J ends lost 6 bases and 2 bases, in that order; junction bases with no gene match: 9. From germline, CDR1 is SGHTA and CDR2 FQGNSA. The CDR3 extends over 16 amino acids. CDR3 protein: CASSPPGGGPYNEQFF. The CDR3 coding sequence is TGTGCCAGCAGTCCTCCCGGGGGGGGACCCTACAATGAGCAGTTCTTC.

The CDR3 here is CASSQDLTGGGRETQYF. CDR3 DNA sequence: TGCGCCAGCAGCCAAGATCTAACAGGAGGGGGCCGGGAGACCCAGTACTTC. This rearrangement joins TRBV4-3 to TRBJ2-5; possible D gene TRBD1, 7 bases. Germline lookup yields CDR1 LGHNA and CDR2 YSLEER. Trimming stripped 0 bases from V and 5 bases from J, with 19 bases between. CDR3 length: 17 amino acids.

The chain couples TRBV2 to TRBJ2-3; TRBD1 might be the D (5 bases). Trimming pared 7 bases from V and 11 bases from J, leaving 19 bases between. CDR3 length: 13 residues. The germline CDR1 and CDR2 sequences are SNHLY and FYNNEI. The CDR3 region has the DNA TGTGCCAGCACCAAGGACATACTTCGGGTGCAGTATTTT. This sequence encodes CASTKDILRVQYF.

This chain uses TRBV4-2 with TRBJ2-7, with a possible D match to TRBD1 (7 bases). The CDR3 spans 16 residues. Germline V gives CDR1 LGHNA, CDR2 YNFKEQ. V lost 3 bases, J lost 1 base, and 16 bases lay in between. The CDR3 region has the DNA TGTGCCAGCAGCCAGGGAGGACAGGAATGGTCCTACGAGCAGTACTTC. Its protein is CASSQGGQEWSYEQYF.